One and the same sample provided the 6 T cell receptor beta chains below, sequenced in a study of monozygotic twins with inflammatory bowel disease. After re-calling the 5' RACE reads, TCRdb lists one entry per CDR3 protein, DNA absent. This table holds around 220,000 distinct CDR3 sequences. Material: blood. The origin of the receptors is a human donor with ulcerative colitis or Crohn's disease, or a healthy co-twin of an affected twin (not recorded which).

The chain couples TRBV7-7 to TRBJ2-5; TCRdb proposes TRBD1, but this gene call is untestable without DNA. Germline-derived CDR1 and CDR2 are SSHAT and FNYEAQ (reference sequence). The CDR3 runs 16 residues. The CDR3 sequence is CASSQGVQDRVETQYF.

The chain is built from TRBV4-1 and TRBJ1-4. This CDR3 spans 16 amino acids. CDR1 and CDR2 from the germline V gene are MGHRA and YSYEKL. The CDR3 region is CASSQVSGTIMESVFF.

The chain joins TRBV7-9 to TRBJ2-7; TCRdb selects TRBD2, and the lack of DNA leaves this call unchecked. CDR1 and CDR2 from the germline V gene are SEHNR and FQNEAQ (reference sequence). CDR3 length: 13 amino acids. The CDR3 reads CASSLREDYEQYF.

This chain connects TRBV4-1 to TRBJ2-2; the D call from TCRdb, TRBD1, cannot be confirmed without DNA. This CDR3 region has 16 residues. Germline CDR1 and CDR2: MGHRA and YSYEKL. CDR3 loop: CASSHLGTALTGELFF.

The CDR3 sequence is CASSRGGGYEQYF. The genes are TRBV6-6 and TRBJ2-7; the D call from TCRdb, TRBD2, cannot be confirmed without DNA. Germline CDR1 and CDR2: MNHNY and SVGAGI (reference sequence). This CDR3 has 13 amino acids.

V and J are TRBV20-1 and TRBJ1-1. Germline V gene sequence: CDR1 DFQATT, CDR2 SNEGSKA (reference sequence). The CDR3 is 15 amino acids. This CDR3 is CSAKHYRDGATEAFF.